This entry lists 5 T cell receptor beta chains sequenced from one sample in a study of T cell repertoires in cytomegalovirus infection. In TCRdb, the reads were re-called with MiXCR into one record per CDR3 protein. The sample records 700,000 to 950,000 distinct CDR3 sequences, approximately 30% being singletons. Their antigens remain unidentified. The sample consisted of cultured CD8+ T cells from PBMCs, taken from culture after CMV antigen stimulation. All receptors come from a human donor in good health (CMV status not recorded). Some clones in this sample may be carry-over from other donors' samples.

The rearrangement uses TRBV18 and TRBJ2-1; D not resolved. The V end lost 0 bases, the J end lost 10 bases, and 19 bases lay between the germline ends. The CDR3 contains 16 residues. Germline V gene lookup returns CDR1 KGHSH and CDR2 LQKENI. The CDR3 is CASSPPRSRFPGEQFF. DNA for the CDR3: TGTGCCAGCTCACCACCAAGGTCCCGGTTTCCTGGAGAGCAGTTCTTC.

This clonotype has only a few counts. The chain combines TRBV27 with TRBJ1-6, with a possible D match to TRBD1 (5 bases). Trimming took 3 bases from V and 8 from J, leaving 14 bases between them. Germline assignment: CDR1 MNHEY and CDR2 SMNVEV (reference sequence). The CDR3 has 15 amino acids. The CDR3 sequence is CASSFTRDLYSPLHF. As DNA, the CDR3 is TGTGCCAGCAGTTTTACCCGGGACCTCTATTCACCCCTCCACTTT.

This rearrangement joins TRBV27 to TRBJ1-1, with TRBD1 as a possible D gene (5 bases). The length of the CDR3 is 14 residues. Germline V gene sequence: CDR1 MNHEY, CDR2 SMNVEV (reference sequence). The germline V and J ends were trimmed by 3 bases and 6 bases, with 14 bases remaining between them. CDR3: CASSLGQSIAEAFF. In DNA, the CDR3 is TGTGCCAGCAGTTTGGGGCAAAGTATCGCTGAAGCTTTCTTT.

This clonotype was detected many times. This chain joins TRBV4-1 and TRBJ2-7; D is perhaps TRBD2 (7 bases). CDR3 length: 15 amino acids. Trimming took off 1 base at V and 3 bases at J, with 13 bases between the two ends. CDR1 is MGHRA, CDR2 YSYEKL, per germline. CDR3 sequence reads: CASSQGPGGHYEQYF. For the CDR3, the DNA is TGCGCCAGCAGCCAAGGACCGGGGGGCCACTACGAGCAGTACTTC.

The chain combines TRBV6-2 or TRBV6-3 with TRBJ2-7; maybe TRBD2 (6 bases). Trimming pared 2 bases from V and 3 bases from J, leaving 14 bases between. Germline V gene data show CDR1 as MNHEY and CDR2 as SVGEGT. The CDR3 has 15 residues. CDR3 coding DNA: TGTGCCAGCAGTTACCGGGGGACCCTGGACTACGAGCAGTACGTC. This codes for CASSYRGTLDYEQYV.